These 12 T cell receptor beta chains share one sample of origin, sequenced in a study of blood T cell repertoires in COVID-19 (dated by TCRdb to the early 2020s). Library construction relied on the immunoSEQ multiplex PCR assay. TCRdb took this table from immuneACCESS and kept in-frame rearrangements with V and J called. Such tables lack part of the clones; where checked against another copy, unresolved V genes explain under half of the gap, and the rest is unexplained. The table for this sample lists about 100,000 clones; 65% to 90% of them were counted only once. The ten top clones hold roughly 2.7% of the sample. Source material: PBMCs or T cells enriched from blood (not recorded which). Source of these receptors: a woman in her fifties or sixties who had recovered from COVID-19.

The J gene is TRBJ2-3, the V gene TRBV11-3; the D gene is possibly TRBD2 (7 bases). The CDR3 extends over 16 amino acids. Looked up from germline, CDR1 is SGHNT and CDR2 is YENEEA. V lost 1 base, J lost 1 base, and 12 bases lay in between. The CDR3 sequence is CASSLGGGAGTDTQYF. CDR3 sequence (DNA): TGTGCCAGCAGCTTAGGAGGGGGGGCTGGCACAGATACGCAGTATTTT. Complete variable domain (other parts from reference TRBV11-3 and TRBJ2-3): EAGVVQSPRYKIIEKKQPVAFWCNPISGHNTLYWYLQNLGQGPELLIRYENEEAVDDSQLPKDRFSAERLKGVDSTLKIQPAELGDSAVYLCASSLGGGAGTDTQYFGPGTRLTVL.

The chain joins TRBV3-1 (or the pseudogene TRBV3-2) to TRBJ2-7; weak D call: TRBD1 (5 bases). V was shortened by 3 bases and J by 4 bases, with 7 bases between the two germline ends. Per the germline V gene, CDR1 is LGHDT and CDR2 is YNNKEL (reference sequence). The CDR3 runs 12 residues. The CDR3: CASSHDSYEQYF. Here the CDR3 DNA reads TGTGCCAGCAGCCACGACAGTTACGAGCAGTACTTC.

This clone is a singleton in its sample. The CDR3 is CSASGREVVNEQFF. The DNA for the CDR3 is TGCAGTGCTAGTGGGCGGGAGGTGGTCAATGAGCAGTTCTTC. The V call is TRBV20-1, the J call TRBJ2-1; 8 bases line up with TRBD2. CDR3 length equals 14 residues. The V and J ends lost 3 bases and 6 bases, in that order; junction bases with no gene match: 7. The germline V gene has CDR1 DFQATT and CDR2 SNEGSKA (reference sequence).

About this clone itself: This specimen includes other DNA sequences encoding the same CDR3. This rearrangement joins TRBV27 to TRBJ2-7, with 8 bases fitting TRBD2. The germline V gene encodes CDR1 MNHEY and CDR2 SMNVEV (reference sequence). V shed 2 bases, J shed 4 bases, and the junction held 1 base outside the gene matches. The CDR3 covers 13 residues. Written as DNA, the CDR3 is TGTGCCAGCAGTTTACGGGGGGGTTACGAGCAGTACTTC. Residues: CASSLRGGYEQYF.

The chain couples TRBV4-1 to TRBJ2-4; D possibly corresponds to TRBD1 (6 bases). CDR3 size: 15 residues. The germline V gene has CDR1 MGHRA and CDR2 YSYEKL. Trimming stripped 4 bases from V and 1 base from J, with 11 bases between. The CDR3 DNA reads as TGCGCCAGCAGCCCGGACAGTCCCGCCAAAAACATTCAGTACTTC. Translating it yields CASSPDSPAKNIQYF.

This clone was recorded only once. V usage is TRBV4-1 and J usage is TRBJ2-7; TRBD2 might be the D (6 bases). The CDR3 runs to 16 residues. The germline V and J ends were trimmed by 3 bases and 7 bases, with 22 bases remaining between them. CDR1 and CDR2 from the germline V gene are MGHRA and YSYEKL. For the CDR3, the DNA is TGCGCCAGCAGCCACCCCGCGGGGAGCGGTCTTGGGGAGCAGTACTTC. Protein product: CASSHPAGSGLGEQYF.

The rearrangement links TRBV27 to TRBJ1-6; TRBD1 matches 7 bases. Germline CDR1 is MNHEY and CDR2 is SMNVEV (reference sequence). With V trimmed by 3 bases and J by 9 bases, 5 bases remained unmatched. This CDR3 contains 14 residues. This CDR3 is CASSFDRASSPLHF. The CDR3 bases are TGTGCCAGCAGTTTCGACAGGGCTTCTTCACCCCTCCACTTT.

This rearrangement joins TRBV20-1 to TRBJ1-4; D uncertain. V was shortened by 6 bases and J by 7 bases, with 9 bases between the two germline ends. Germline-derived CDR1 and CDR2 are DFQATT and SNEGSKA (reference sequence). This CDR3 has 11 amino acids. CDR3 nucleotides: TGCAGTGCCTTGTCGTTTGAAAAACTGTTTTTT. Its protein is CSALSFEKLFF.

This clone has a single count. The chain links TRBV3-1 (or the pseudogene TRBV3-2) to TRBJ2-1; D might be TRBD2 (6 bases). Germline CDR1 reads LGHDT; CDR2 reads YNNKEL (reference sequence). Deletions cut 4 bases from V and 1 base from J, with 8 bases between. The CDR3 consists of 14 residues. The chain's CDR3 is CASSLGLSYNEQFF. The DNA for the CDR3 is TGTGCCAGCAGCCTGGGACTTTCCTACAATGAGCAGTTCTTC.

The genes are TRBV3-1 (or the pseudogene TRBV3-2) and TRBJ1-2; D perhaps matches TRBD1 (6 bases). Trimming removed 2 bases from V and 3 bases from J, with 10 bases in between. The length of the CDR3 is 14 residues. CDR1 and CDR2 (germline): LGHDT, YNNKEL (reference sequence). The CDR3 protein is CASSQLDSYYGYTF. CDR3 DNA: TGTGCCAGCAGCCAATTGGACAGCTACTATGGCTACACCTTC.

The chain links TRBV11-3 to TRBJ2-5; D might be TRBD2 (5 bases). The CDR3 extends over 14 amino acids. V was clipped by 5 bases and J by 2 bases, with 12 bases between them. The germline V gene encodes CDR1 SGHNT and CDR2 YENEEA. The DNA for the CDR3 is TGTGCCAGCAGCCCCGGGGTGGGGCAAGAGACCCAGTACTTC. Its protein product is CASSPGVGQETQYF. Based on the CDR3 plus reference TRBV11-3 and TRBJ2-5, the full variable domain is EAGVVQSPRYKIIEKKQPVAFWCNPISGHNTLYWYLQNLGQGPELLIRYENEEAVDDSQLPKDRFSAERLKGVDSTLKIQPAELGDSAVYLCASSPGVGQETQYFGPGTRLLVL.

Only one count was recorded for this clone. The chain joins TRBV7-9 to TRBJ2-3, with 11 bases identical to TRBD2. V was pared by 1 base and J by 1 base, with 10 bases of the junction left unmatched. The CDR3 totals 19 residues. Germline V gene data show CDR1 as SEHNR and CDR2 as FQNEAQ (reference sequence). The CDR3 region has the DNA TGTGCCAGCAGCTTAGGGGCCACATCACTAGCGGGGGGCACAGATACGCAGTATTTT. Translated, it gives CASSLGATSLAGGTDTQYF.